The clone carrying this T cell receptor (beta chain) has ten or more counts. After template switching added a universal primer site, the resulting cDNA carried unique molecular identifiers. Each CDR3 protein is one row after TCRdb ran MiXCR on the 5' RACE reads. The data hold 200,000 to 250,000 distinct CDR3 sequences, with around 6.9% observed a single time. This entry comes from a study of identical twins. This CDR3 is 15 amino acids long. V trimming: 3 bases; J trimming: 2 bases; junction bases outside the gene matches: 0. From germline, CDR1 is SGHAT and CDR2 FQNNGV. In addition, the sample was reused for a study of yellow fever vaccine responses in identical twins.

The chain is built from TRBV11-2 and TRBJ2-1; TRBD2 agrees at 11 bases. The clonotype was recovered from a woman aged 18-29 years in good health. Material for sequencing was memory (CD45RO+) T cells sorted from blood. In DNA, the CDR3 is TGTGCCAGCAGCTTGGGACTAGCGGCCTACAATGAGCAGTTCTTC. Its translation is CASSLGLAAYNEQFF.